This TCR beta chain was documented in a study of shared clonotypes between healthy human individuals (TCRdb year 2020). For the wider study: The cohort included a few men and a couple of women between 18 and 49 years of age. To estimate repertoire size and how much clonotypes are shared between individuals, the study performed deep sequencing of blood TCR repertoires from a few healthy adults. To increase sequencing depth and limit assay-specific biases, TCR repertoire library preparation and sequencing were carried out by different laboratories using diverse techniques. Per donor, leukapheresis produced somewhere between about 0.94 and 9 billion PBMCs. For each donor, CD4 naive and CD4 memory were each given three plates, CD8 naive was given two plates, and CD8 memory was given one plate.

Between the V and J ends, shortened by 3 bases and 6 bases respectively, the junction contains 18 bases. The CDR3 runs 16 amino acids, cysteine and phenylalanine included. Just CDR3 DNA is preserved here, 48 bases in frame from base 1. The CDR1 and CDR2 encoded by the germline V gene are ENHRY and SYGVKD. Using the deep immunoSEQ assay, TCR CDR3 regions were amplified from genomic DNA by multiplex PCR. Extracted genomic DNA from each cell subset was spread evenly across all wells of several immunoSEQ 96-well plates, with each plate serving as a replicate. For sorted subsets, about 0.2 ug genomic DNA, equal to 30,000 or so T cell genomes, was loaded into each replicate PCR. Purified libraries were quantified with a Qubit 3.0 fluorometer, sized on a Bioanalyzer 2100, and re-quantified with the KAPA Library Quantification kit. Every immunoSEQ 96-well plate was sequenced on a separate single-read 150-cycle Illumina NextSeq 550 flow cell. Processing in the source paper ran as follows. The immunoSEQ output contained only junctional sequences without quality scores, so filtering could not match that applied to full-length reads. To assign V/J genes and CDR3, sequences were annotated using PyIR, a Python wrapper for IgBLAST v1.9, with IMGT germline references. Reads with weak V/J assignments (E-value above 1e-6), missing CDR3, stop codons, out-of-frame junctions, or ambiguous translated residues were removed. A V3J clonotype was defined by an identical inferred V gene, J gene, and CDR3 amino acid sequence. Percentage overlap between repertoires was computed as shared unique clonotypes divided by the size of the smaller repertoire. Repertoire richness was assessed with RTK rarefaction, the Chao1 estimator, and Recon v2.1 estimates of unobserved clonotypes. Generation probabilities were computed with OLGA for all TCRbeta clonotypes obtained by the gDNA method from four donors. TCRdb re-hosts the immuneACCESS table, in-frame sequences only. Its copies lack some clones; in the studies checked, an unresolved V gene accounts for under half of them, and the cause for the rest is not known. V, J and clone size are those of that table, while D and trimming were read from the DNA. Within this sample are hundreds of thousands of clones, with 90% to 97% of them counted one time only. The ten largest account for approximately 0.062% of the sample.

Donors were healthy HIV-negative adults with no recently reported acute infections or vaccinations. Every donor was a Caucasian adult residing in Nashville, Tennessee, USA. CD4+ T cells were enriched through magnetic negative selection, after which naive cells were positively selected on CD45RA and the remaining negative fraction served as the memory subset. After blood collection by leukapheresis, PBMCs were isolated using Ficoll-Histopaque density gradient centrifugation and then cryopreserved in the vapor phase of liquid nitrogen. Purity and quantity of every magnetically sorted T cell population were checked by analytical flow cytometry. Genomic DNA was isolated from each sorted fraction and quantified by UV absorbance on a Nanodrop 2000c. Paper-wide results and their limitations: Pairwise subsampling indicated that sequencing depth was expected to affect the degree of clonotype sharing among donors. Compared with non-shared clonotypes, clonotypes shared by all four sorted-subset donors had higher generation probabilities. The genetic and exposure-history diversity represented was limited by the small number of donors. Incomplete sequencing was indicated by rarefaction of sorted-subset datasets, despite the large sequencing depth. Sampling was limited to blood, and TCR repertoires in tissue likely differ from TCR repertoires in blood. Across a handful of donors, 5% to 6% of naive CD4, over 3% of naive CD8, 2% to 2.5% of memory CD4, and approximately 0.42% of memory CD8 clonotypes were shared. Naive subsets generally had larger estimated clonotype richness than memory subsets.

Concerning this clone itself: The antigen this receptor binds is unknown. No base quality values were provided; no much bigger clone lies one nucleotide off.

The clonotype was recovered from a woman aged 25 to 39 in good health. Specimen: naive CD4+ T cells sorted from blood. Interpreted using the paper, the cell subset or site label stands for: CD45RA+ positively selected. This sequence uses TRBV10-3 and TRBJ1-5; the D gene cannot be named for sure. This receptor has the CDR3 CAISDRGVGSGQPQHF. The DNA is TGTGCCATCAGTGATCGGGGTGTGGGTTCTGGTCAGCCCCAGCATTTT.